This paragraph reports one T cell receptor beta chain. Its antigen remains unknown. These data originate in a study of T cell clones after liver transplantation. The study's findings and limits: In most of the 8 subjects, circulating graft-donor-reactive CD4 TCRbeta sequences fell significantly after transplant.

V lost 5 bases and J lost 8; bases outside the gene matches: 21. The CDR3 covers 18 residues. CDR1 is SGHTS and CDR2 is YDEGEE in the germline V gene. The table came from immunoSEQ multiplex PCR; TCRdb's copy has only in-frame clones and leaves some out. Of 75,000 to 100,000 clones listed, about 82% are singletons. The TCR comes from a human patient who received a liver transplant. Some T cells may be graft donor cells. The chain links TRBV5-8 to TRBJ2-1; 8 bases line up with TRBD2. Sample: CD4+ T cells from blood, taken about 46 months after liver transplant. In nucleotides, the CDR3 is TGTGCCAGCAGATCGGGACTAGTTAACCGAAGAGTGGTTGATGAGCAGTTCTTC. Amino acids: CASRSGLVNRRVVDEQFF. Complete variable domain (other parts from reference TRBV5-8 and TRBJ2-1): EAGVTQSPTHLIKTRGQQATLRCSPISGHTSVYWYQQALGLGLQFLLWYDEGEERNRGNFPPRFSGRQFPNYSSELNVNALELEDSALYLCASRSGLVNRRVVDEQFFGPGTRLTVL.